This TCR beta chain was identified in a study of T cells after somatic rescue of genetic block. Germline CDR1 and CDR2: LNHDA and SQIVND (reference sequence). The CDR3 has 12 amino acids. V lost 7 bases to trimming and J lost 7 bases, with 13 bases between them. TCRdb keeps only in-frame clones here, not all; method: immunoSEQ multiplex PCR. Here the sample spans about 70,000 clones, 92% being singletons. This clone was recorded once. Sequences were obtained from peripheral blood mononuclear cells (PBMCs). The sequence derives from a man aged 40-50 years. This sequence joins TRBV19 and TRBJ1-2; D gene uncertain. CDR3 amino acids: CASIASPGGYTF. The CDR3 DNA reads as TGTGCCAGTATTGCGAGCCCGGGTGGCTACACCTTC.